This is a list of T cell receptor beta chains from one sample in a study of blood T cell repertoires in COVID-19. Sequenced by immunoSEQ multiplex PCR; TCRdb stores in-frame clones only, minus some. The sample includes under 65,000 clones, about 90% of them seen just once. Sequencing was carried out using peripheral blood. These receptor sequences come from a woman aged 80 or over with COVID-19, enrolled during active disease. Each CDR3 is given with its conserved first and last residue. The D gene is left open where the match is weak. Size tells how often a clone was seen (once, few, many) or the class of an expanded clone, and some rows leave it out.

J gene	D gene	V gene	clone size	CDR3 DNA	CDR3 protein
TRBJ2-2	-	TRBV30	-	TGTGCCTGGAGTGGGGGGGAAAGAAACACCGGGGAGCTGTTTTTT	CAWSGGERNTGELFF
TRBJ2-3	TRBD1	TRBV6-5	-	TGTGCCAGCAGTTACTCCGGACAGGGAAGGACAGATACGCAGTATTTT	CASSYSGQGRTDTQYF
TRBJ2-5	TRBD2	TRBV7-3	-	TGTGCCAGCAGCTTAGGACTAGCGGGGGGTAAAGAGACCCAGTACTTC	CASSLGLAGGKETQYF
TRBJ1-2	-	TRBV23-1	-	TGCGCCAGCAGTCAGGAGGGGTGGAACGAAGGTGGCTACACCTTC	CASSQEGWNEGGYTF
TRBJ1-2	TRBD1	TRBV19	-	TGTGCCAGTAGTATACGACAGGGTTATTACGGCTACACCTTC	CASSIRQGYYGYTF
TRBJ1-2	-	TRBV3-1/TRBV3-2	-	TGTGCCAGCAGCCTCGACCAGGGATCCTCGTATGGCTACACCTTC	CASSLDQGSSYGYTF
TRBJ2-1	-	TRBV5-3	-	TGTGCCAGAAGCTGGAGGACCGTCTCCTACAATGAGCAGTTCTTC	CARSWRTVSYNEQFF
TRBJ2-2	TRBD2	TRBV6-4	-	TGTGCCAGCAGTGACATAGCGGGGGGGCCCGACACCGGGGAGCTGTTTTTT	CASSDIAGGPDTGELFF
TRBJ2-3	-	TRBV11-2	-	TGTGCCAGCAGCACCACTAGATTCGAAACAGATACGCAGTATTTT	CASSTTRFETDTQYF
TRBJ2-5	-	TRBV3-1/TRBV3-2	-	TGTGCCAGCAGCCAAGAGTGGCGGGACCAAGAGACCCAGTACTTC	CASSQEWRDQETQYF
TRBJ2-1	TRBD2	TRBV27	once	TGTGCCAGCAGTTTAAGAGATCGTAGCGGGGGCCGCTACAATGAGCAGTTCTTC	CASSLRDRSGGRYNEQFF
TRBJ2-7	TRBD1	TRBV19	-	TGTGCCAGTAGTATTAACCCGGGACAGGGTGTCGTGAACTACGAGCAGTACTTC	CASSINPGQGVVNYEQYF
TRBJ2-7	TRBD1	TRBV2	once	TGTGCCAGCAGAGACAGGGTCTACGAGCAGTACTTC	CASRDRVYEQYF
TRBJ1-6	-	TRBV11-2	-	TGTGCCAGCAGCGGGGGGGGCAATTCACCCCTCCACTTT	CASSGGGNSPLHF
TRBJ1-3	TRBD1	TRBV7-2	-	TGTGCCAGCAGCTCCGGGACAGGGGGTCGAAACACCATATATTTT	CASSSGTGGRNTIYF
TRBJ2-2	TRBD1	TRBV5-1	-	TGCGCCAGCAGCTTGCGGGGACAGGCTACCGGGGAGCTGTTTTTT	CASSLRGQATGELFF
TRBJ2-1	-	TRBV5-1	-	TGCGCCAGCAGCGTTGACGGGGGGCCATTCAATGAGCAGTTCTTC	CASSVDGGPFNEQFF
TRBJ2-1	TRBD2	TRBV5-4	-	TGTGCCAGCAGCTTGGAGGTAGCGGGGACTGAGCAGTTCTTC	CASSLEVAGTEQFF
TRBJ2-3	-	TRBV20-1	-	TGCAGTGCTAGTCTCCGGGACTTTGGGAGTACGCAGTATTTT	CSASLRDFGSTQYF
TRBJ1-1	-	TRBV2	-	TGTGCCAGCGCACTATACACTGAAGCTTTCTTT	CASALYTEAFF
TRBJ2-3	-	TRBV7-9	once	TGTGCCAGCAACTCGGTTGATCGTACGCAGTATTTT	CASNSVDRTQYF
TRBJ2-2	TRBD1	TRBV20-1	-	TGCAGTGCTGACAGGGTCGGGGAGCTGTTTTTT	CSADRVGELFF
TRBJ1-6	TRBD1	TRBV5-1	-	TGCGCCAGCAGCCGGACAGGTCAAAGGAATTCACCCCTCCACTTT	CASSRTGQRNSPLHF
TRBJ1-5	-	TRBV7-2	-	TGTGCCAGCAGCTTACAGGGGAATCAGCCCCAGCATTTT	CASSLQGNQPQHF
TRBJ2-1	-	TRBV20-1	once	TGCAGTGCTAGGCTGGCTAATGAGCAGTTCTTC	CSARLANEQFF
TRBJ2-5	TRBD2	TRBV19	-	TGTGCCAGTAGTAAGGGGCCTGGCAGCGGGGGGCCGGGAGAGACCCAGTACTTC	CASSKGPGSGGPGETQYF
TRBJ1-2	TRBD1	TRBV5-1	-	TGCGCCAGCAGCCCGCGGACAGGGACGGGGGGCTACACCTTC	CASSPRTGTGGYTF
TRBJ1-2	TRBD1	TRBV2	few	TGTGCCAGCACAACCACAGGGGGGAGGTATGGCTACACCTTC	CASTTTGGRYGYTF
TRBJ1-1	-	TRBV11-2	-	TGTGCCAGCAGCTTACCTACAGGGAGCACTGAAGCTTTCTTT	CASSLPTGSTEAFF
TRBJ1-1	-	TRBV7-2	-	TGTGCCAGCAGCTTCGGGGGAGGCACTGAAGCTTTCTTT	CASSFGGGTEAFF
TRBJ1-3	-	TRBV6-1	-	TGTGCCAGCAGTAAAGACAGCACAGGAGGAAACACCATATATTTT	CASSKDSTGGNTIYF
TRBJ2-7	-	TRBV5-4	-	TGTGCCAGCAGCTTGGGTATCGGCTCCTACGAGCAGTACTTC	CASSLGIGSYEQYF
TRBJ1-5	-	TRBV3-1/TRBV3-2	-	TGTGCCAGCAGCCAAGATCTGCCAGGGGCAAGCAATCAGCCCCAGCATTTT	CASSQDLPGASNQPQHF
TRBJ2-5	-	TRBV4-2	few	TGTGCCAGCAGCCAAGAGTTACAAGAGACCCAGTACTTC	CASSQELQETQYF
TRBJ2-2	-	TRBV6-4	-	TGTGCCAGCAAAAGGGAGCCGGATAACACCGGGGAGCTGTTTTTT	CASKREPDNTGELFF
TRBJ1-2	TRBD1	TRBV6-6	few	TGTGCCAGCAGCTCCGCCGCTCCGGGACAGGATAGCTACACCTTC	CASSSAAPGQDSYTF
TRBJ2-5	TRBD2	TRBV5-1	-	TGCGCCAGCAGCTTGGCTGGAGCGGGGGATCAAGAGACCCAGTACTTC	CASSLAGAGDQETQYF
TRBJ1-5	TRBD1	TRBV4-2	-	TGTGCCAGCAGCCAAGGGGACAGGGGGATCTTTGGCAATCAGCCCCAGCATTTT	CASSQGDRGIFGNQPQHF
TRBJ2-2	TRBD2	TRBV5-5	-	TGTGCCAGCAGCTCCCGAGCCGGGACTAGCGGAGACACCGGGGAGCTGTTTTTT	CASSSRAGTSGDTGELFF
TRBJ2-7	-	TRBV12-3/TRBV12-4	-	TGTGCCAGCAGTTACCAACAGGGCTCCGAGCAGTACTTC	CASSYQQGSEQYF
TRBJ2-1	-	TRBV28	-	TGTGCCAGCAGTGCCGGGGTTACCTACAATGAGCAGTTCTTC	CASSAGVTYNEQFF
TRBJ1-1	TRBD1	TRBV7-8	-	TGTGCCAGCAGCGGCATTCCGGGACAGCTCATGAACACTGAAGCTTTCTTT	CASSGIPGQLMNTEAFF
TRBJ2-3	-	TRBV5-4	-	TGTGCCAGCAGCACCGGGAGCACAGATACGCAGTATTTT	CASSTGSTDTQYF
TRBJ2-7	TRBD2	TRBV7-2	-	TGTGCCAGCAGCTTAGTCGCTAGCGGGCAGCCTTACGAGCAGTACTTC	CASSLVASGQPYEQYF
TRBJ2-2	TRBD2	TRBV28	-	TGTGCCAGCATTACTCGGACTAGCGGGGGAACCGGGGAGCTGTTTTTT	CASITRTSGGTGELFF
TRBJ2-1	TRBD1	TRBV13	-	TGTGCCAGCAGCGACCCACCGGGACAGGGGGCCAATGAGCAGTTCTTC	CASSDPPGQGANEQFF
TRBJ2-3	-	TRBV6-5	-	TGTGCCAGCATGCGTCGGGAGACAGATACGCAGTATTTT	CASMRRETDTQYF
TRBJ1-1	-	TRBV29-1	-	TGCAGCGTTACGAGGAACACTGAAGCTTTCTTT	CSVTRNTEAFF
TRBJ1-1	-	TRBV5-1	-	TGCGCCAGCACCCGGGGGGCCGGGGGGCGCGTAGAAGCTTTCTTT	CASTRGAGGRVEAFF
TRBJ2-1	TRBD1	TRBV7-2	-	TGTGCCAGCAGCTTAGCGGGACAGGGCTACAATGAGCAGTTCTTC	CASSLAGQGYNEQFF